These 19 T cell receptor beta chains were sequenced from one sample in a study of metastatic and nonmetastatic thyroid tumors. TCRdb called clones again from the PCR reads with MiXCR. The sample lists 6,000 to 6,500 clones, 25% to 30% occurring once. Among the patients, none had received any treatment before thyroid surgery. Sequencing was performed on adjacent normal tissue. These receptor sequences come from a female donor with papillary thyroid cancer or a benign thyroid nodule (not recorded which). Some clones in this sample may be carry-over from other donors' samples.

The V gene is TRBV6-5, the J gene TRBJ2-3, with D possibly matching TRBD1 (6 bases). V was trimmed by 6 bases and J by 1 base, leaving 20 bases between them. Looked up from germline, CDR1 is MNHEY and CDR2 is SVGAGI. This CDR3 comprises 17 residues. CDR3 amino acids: CASSLASVQGRTDTQYF. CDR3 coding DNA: TGTGCCAGCAGCTTGGCATCCGTTCAGGGGCGCACAGATACGCAGTATTTT.

DNA for the CDR3: TGTGCCAGCAGCTCGATCGCGACAGGCAACTACGAGCAGTACTTC. This gives the protein CASSSIATGNYEQYF. The rearrangement links TRBV7-2 to TRBJ2-7; D possibly corresponds to TRBD1 (6 bases). Between the trimmed V and J ends, which lost 4 bases and 3 bases, there was a span of 16 bases. From germline, CDR1 is SGHTA and CDR2 FQGNSA. The CDR3 has 15 amino acids.

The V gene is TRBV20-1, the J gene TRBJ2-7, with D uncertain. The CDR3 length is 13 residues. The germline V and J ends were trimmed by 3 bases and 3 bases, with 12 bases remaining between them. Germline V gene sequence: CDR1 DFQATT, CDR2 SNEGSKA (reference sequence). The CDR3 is CSASLGENYEQYF. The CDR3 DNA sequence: TGCAGTGCTAGTCTTGGGGAAAACTACGAGCAGTACTTC.

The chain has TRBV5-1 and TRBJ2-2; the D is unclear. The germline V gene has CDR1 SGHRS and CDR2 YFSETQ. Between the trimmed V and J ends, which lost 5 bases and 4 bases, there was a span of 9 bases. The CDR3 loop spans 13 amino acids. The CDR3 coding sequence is TGCGCCAGCAGACGACGGTTCACCGGGGAGCTGTTTTTT. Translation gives CASRRRFTGELFF.

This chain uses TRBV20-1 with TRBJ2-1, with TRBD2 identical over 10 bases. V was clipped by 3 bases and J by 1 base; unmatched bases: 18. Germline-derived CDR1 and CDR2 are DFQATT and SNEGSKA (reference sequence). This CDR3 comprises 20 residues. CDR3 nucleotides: TGCAGTGCTAGGGGGGCCGGAGGGACTAGCGACGCTGATTCCTACAATGAGCAGTTCTTC. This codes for CSARGAGGTSDADSYNEQFF.

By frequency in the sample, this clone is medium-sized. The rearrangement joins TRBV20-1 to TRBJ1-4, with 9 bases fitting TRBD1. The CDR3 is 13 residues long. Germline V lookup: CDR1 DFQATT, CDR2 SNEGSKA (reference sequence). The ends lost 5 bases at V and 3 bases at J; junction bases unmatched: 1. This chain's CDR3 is CSARTGANEKLFF. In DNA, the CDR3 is TGCAGTGCTCGGACAGGGGCTAATGAAAAACTGTTTTTT.

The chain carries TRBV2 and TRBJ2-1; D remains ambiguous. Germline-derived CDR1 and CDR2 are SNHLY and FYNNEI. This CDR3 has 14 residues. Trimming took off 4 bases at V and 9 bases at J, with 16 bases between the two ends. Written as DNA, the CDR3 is TGTGCCAGCAGTGGAGACCTTACGGTTGGTGAGCAGTTCTTC. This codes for CASSGDLTVGEQFF.

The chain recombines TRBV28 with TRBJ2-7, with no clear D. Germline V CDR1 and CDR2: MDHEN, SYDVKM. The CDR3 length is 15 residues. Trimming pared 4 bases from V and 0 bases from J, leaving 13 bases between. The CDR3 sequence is CASSSRLGFSYEQYF. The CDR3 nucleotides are TGTGCCAGCAGTTCCCGCCTAGGTTTCTCCTACGAGCAGTACTTC.

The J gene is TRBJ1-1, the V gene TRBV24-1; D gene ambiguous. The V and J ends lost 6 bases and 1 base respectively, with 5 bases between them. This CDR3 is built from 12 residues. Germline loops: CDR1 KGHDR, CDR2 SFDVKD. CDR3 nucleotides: TGTGCCACCAGTAGAGGGAACACTGAAGCTTTCTTT. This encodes CATSRGNTEAFF.

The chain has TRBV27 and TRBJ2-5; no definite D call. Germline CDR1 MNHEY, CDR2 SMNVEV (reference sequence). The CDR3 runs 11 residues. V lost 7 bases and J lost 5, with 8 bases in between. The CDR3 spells CASKMDETQYF. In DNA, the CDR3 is TGTGCCAGCAAGATGGATGAGACCCAGTACTTC.

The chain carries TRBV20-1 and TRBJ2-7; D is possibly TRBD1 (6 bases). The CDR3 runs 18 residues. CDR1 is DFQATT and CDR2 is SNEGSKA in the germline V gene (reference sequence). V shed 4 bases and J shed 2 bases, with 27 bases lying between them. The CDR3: CSAMSTNIRGNNPYEQYF. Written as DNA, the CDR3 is TGCAGTGCTATGAGCACGAATATAAGGGGGAATAACCCCTACGAGCAGTACTTC.

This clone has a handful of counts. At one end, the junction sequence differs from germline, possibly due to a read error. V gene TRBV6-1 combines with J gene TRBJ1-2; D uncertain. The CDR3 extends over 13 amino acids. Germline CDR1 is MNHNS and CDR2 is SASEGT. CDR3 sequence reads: CASSEAGGYGYTF. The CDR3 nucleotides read TGCGCCAGCAGTGAAGCGGGTGGTTATGGCTACACCTTC.

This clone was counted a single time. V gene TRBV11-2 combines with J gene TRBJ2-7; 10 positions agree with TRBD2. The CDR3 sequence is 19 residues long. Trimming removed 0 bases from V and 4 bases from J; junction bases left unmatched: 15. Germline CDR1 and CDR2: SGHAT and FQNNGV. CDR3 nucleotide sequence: TGTGCCAGCAGCTTAGAAGGACGAGGGCGGACTAGCGGATCTTACGAGCAGTACTTC. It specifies CASSLEGRGRTSGSYEQYF.

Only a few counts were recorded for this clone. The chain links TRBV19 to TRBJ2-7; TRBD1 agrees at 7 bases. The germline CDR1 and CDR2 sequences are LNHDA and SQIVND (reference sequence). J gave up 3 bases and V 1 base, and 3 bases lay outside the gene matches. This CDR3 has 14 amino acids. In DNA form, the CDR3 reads TGTGCCAGTAGTATAGGCGCAGGGGGCTACGAGCAGTACTTC. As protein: CASSIGAGGYEQYF.

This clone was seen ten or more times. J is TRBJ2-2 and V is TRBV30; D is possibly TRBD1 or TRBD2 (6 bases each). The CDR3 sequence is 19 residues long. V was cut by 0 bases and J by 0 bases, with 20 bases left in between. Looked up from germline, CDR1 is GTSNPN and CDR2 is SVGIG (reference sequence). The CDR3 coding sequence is TGTGCCTGGAGTGTATTCGGGGGCGCTTATTACGCGAACACCGGGGAGCTGTTTTTT. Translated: CAWSVFGGAYYANTGELFF.

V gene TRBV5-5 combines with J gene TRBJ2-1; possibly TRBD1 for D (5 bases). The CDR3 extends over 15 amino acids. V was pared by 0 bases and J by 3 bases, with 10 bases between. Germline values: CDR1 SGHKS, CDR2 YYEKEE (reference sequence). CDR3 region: CASSLVQGRYNEQFF. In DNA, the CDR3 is TGTGCCAGCAGCTTGGTCCAGGGTCGCTACAATGAGCAGTTCTTC. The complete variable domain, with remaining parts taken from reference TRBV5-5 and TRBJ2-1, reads DAGVTQSPTHLIKTRGQQVTLRCSPISGHKSVSWYQQVLGQGPQFIFQYYEKEERGRGNFPDRFSARQFPNYSSELNVNALLLGDSALYLCASSLVQGRYNEQFFGPGTRLTVL.

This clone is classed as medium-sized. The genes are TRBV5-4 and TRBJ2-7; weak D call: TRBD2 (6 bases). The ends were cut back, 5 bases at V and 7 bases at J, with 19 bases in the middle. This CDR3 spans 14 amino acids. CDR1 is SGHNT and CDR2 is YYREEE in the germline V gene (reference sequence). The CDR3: CASSAGSGTGEQYF. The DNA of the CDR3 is TGTGCCAGCAGTGCGGGGTCAGGAACGGGGGAGCAGTACTTC.

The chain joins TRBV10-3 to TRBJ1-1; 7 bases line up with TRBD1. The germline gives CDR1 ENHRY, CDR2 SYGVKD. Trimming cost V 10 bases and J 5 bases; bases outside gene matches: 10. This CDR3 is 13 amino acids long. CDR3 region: CATHRDRGTEAFF. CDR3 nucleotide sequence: TGTGCCACCCACAGGGACAGAGGGACTGAAGCTTTCTTT.

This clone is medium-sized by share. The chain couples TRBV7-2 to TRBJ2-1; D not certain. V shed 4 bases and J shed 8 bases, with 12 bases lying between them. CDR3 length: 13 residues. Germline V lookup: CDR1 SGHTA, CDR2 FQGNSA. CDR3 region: CASSSGERHEQFF. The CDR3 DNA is TGTGCCAGCAGCTCCGGTGAGAGGCATGAGCAGTTCTTC.